Given below is one TCR beta chain in context. Which antigen it targets is not known. No much larger clone is present one base from it, and per-base qualities are unavailable. This record comes from a study of cytomegalovirus exposure and HLA in healthy donors (dated by TCRdb to 2016 to 2017). For the wider study: According to an earlier analysis of 587 of the donors, about 170 million T cells yielded 100 million or so unique TCR beta sequences and 276 Gb of sequence data. An early release that covered fewer than 800 HLA-typed donors contained around 300 gigabases of sequencing data and tens of millions of unique TCR sequences. Of the 350 to 450 genotyped donors, approximately 82% fell in the genetic ancestry cluster associated with self-reported Caucasian donors. The aim of the study was to test whether cataloging public T cell receptors could identify signatures of past pathogen exposure. The study used immunosequencing to profile the T cell repertoires of several hundred subjects and linked those repertoires to cytomegalovirus serostatus. A separate validation cohort of about 110 different subjects was used in addition to the roughly 670-subject first cohort. High-throughput TCR immunosequencing, statistical association of individual TCRs with disease status, and machine learning were combined to predict cytomegalovirus infection status. In a later analysis, previously published TCR beta repertoires from 500 to 750 donors were re-analyzed and high-resolution HLA genotyping was added so that TCR occurrence patterns could be studied. In the later analysis, no new phenotypic data were used to find candidate immune exposures; instead, reliance was placed on TCR beta sequences and their occurrence across donors. An earlier analysis of 500 to 650 of the donors applied high-throughput TCR beta sequencing to assess whether each TCR beta V gene segment acted as functional or pseudogenic. Donor age, sex, ethnicity and CMV serostatus were compiled alongside the repertoire data. A later genetic analysis used genome-wide SNP genotypes for about 55% of the 666 donors, treating that subset as a discovery cohort. Every discovery cohort repertoire had been produced on one sequencing platform. HLA typing covered class I and class II loci at four-digit resolution. The number of donors typed differed by locus, with about 629-630 for A, B, C, DRB1 and DQB1, more than 500 for DQA1, 606 for DPA1, and 472 for DPB1. Because of strong linkage in the cohort, roughly 5 DR-DQ haplotypes were treated as single units for association and clustering. Among about 390 genotyped donors of the cohort, an average of about 240,000 unique TCR beta nucleotide sequences were sequenced per donor, roughly 18% of them non-productive. Summary of the overall study and its limitations: While some public TCRs were present in many individuals, most TCR sequences turned up only very rarely across donors. A further reported finding was that TCR beta sequences accurately predicted the HLA-A and HLA-B alleles for most subjects in the first cohort. In a later analysis, most CMV-associated TCR beta chains were found to appear HLA-restricted, with HLA associations seemingly driven largely by CMV exposure. Roughly uniform sequencing depth across donors was assumed in presence/absence analyses, although this assumption may not hold. A later analysis associated 15,000 to 20,000 TCR beta sequences with specific HLA alleles at a false discovery rate of 0.05. According to a later analysis, parvovirus B19, influenza, CMV and Epstein-Barr virus appeared linked to several top co-occurrence clusters. V-gene and J-gene trimming of TCR beta chains was associated with a missense DCLRE1C variant in a later genetic analysis, and the association was replicated in an independent cohort. Correlated functional status among segregating V segments might reflect linkage disequilibrium, but an unknown experimental factor could not be ruled out. A few of the identified cytomegalovirus-associated TCR beta chains were confirmed in vitro to be specific for cytomegalovirus antigens. A later genetic analysis reported fewer N-insertions in productive TCRs among donors in an Asian-associated ancestry cluster than the roughly 720-donor mean. The only immune exposure information available for the cohort was CMV serostatus. Only TCR beta chains were sequenced in this cohort, and the absence of alpha or paired-chain data limited detectable features. An earlier analysis of approximately 540 of the donors showed that most TCR beta V segments appeared in productive rearrangements either about 87% or about 30% of the time, which broadly matched IMGT annotations. Strong co-occurrence of HLA alleles, especially DR and DQ, made assigning TCR associations to individual alleles difficult. In a later analysis, TCR association rates were found to vary across HLA loci, with the most associated TCRs seen for DRB1 alleles and the fewest for HLA-C alleles. Because some donors lacked HLA typing at each locus, the association tests relied only on the typed subset. In the study, some 160 TCR beta chains were listed as associated with cytomegalovirus. A later analysis found that HLA-associated TCR beta chains were more clonally expanded and had lower generation probabilities than equally common non-associated chains. Because counts were too low, about 18 rarely observed V segments, including chromosome 9 orphons, were excluded from the earlier analysis of under 650 of the donors. The classifier was reported to diagnose cytomegalovirus status with high specificity and sensitivity in both the original cohort and the validation cohort. A cluster of highly shared sequence variants was judged likely to be a technical artifact of the sequencing pipeline. The authors suggested that the approach could potentially be generalized to other disease states and immunological phenotypes.

The cohort comprised under 700 healthy bone marrow donors. At the time of sampling, all cohort members were nominally healthy, though unrecorded immune exposures were likely present. The donor was CMV seronegative and was included in the group of several hundred seronegative cohort members. A peripheral blood sample was collected from each donor, and TCR beta sequencing was performed on peripheral blood mononuclear cells. Genomic DNA was extracted from the blood cell samples with the Qiagen DNeasy Blood Extraction Kit. Preparation of the library involved the immunoSEQ multiplex PCR assay. For the multiplex PCR, a mixture combining 60 forward primers for TCR Vbeta segments and 13 reverse primers for TCR Jbeta segments was used. A multiplex PCR assay on genomic DNA amplified the CDR3 region of rearranged TCR beta genes. The amplified TCR beta libraries were sequenced on the Illumina HiSeq System as 87-base-pair reads. The paper's processing steps were these. A later analysis tallied 75 million to 85 million unique TCR beta chains across the 650 to 750 repertoires, and approximately 12 million of those chains were shared by two or more donors. To remove PCR and sequencing errors, raw reads were error-corrected and collapsed into unique sequences using a nearest-neighbor algorithm that merged closely related sequences. CDR3 sequences were aligned to IMGT reference sequences to assign V, D and J gene segments. For a sequence to be retained, a match of at least six nucleotides was required to both a V gene segment and a J gene segment. Rearrangements were classified as productive when the CDR3 lacked stop codons and remained in frame with V and J, and all other rearrangements were classified as non-productive. Following IMGT convention, CDR3 was defined as the stretch from the second conserved V-encoded cysteine to the conserved J-encoded phenylalanine. The earlier analysis of about 640 of the donors excluded any sequence lacking an unambiguous match to a single V gene segment. In an earlier analysis of a few hundred of the donors, V segments were called functional above 56.7% productive rearrangements and were called segregating when the between-donor standard deviation exceeded 5%. A statistical classification framework was built for diagnosing cytomegalovirus status from the catalog of TCR beta chain sequences. In a later analysis, TCR nucleotide sequences were compared against IMGT/GENE-DB human TR gene sequences so that V and J genes could be assigned. The TCRdist pipeline was used in a later analysis to assign CDR3 sequences and most-parsimonious VDJ recombination scenarios. In a later analysis, each TCR beta chain was defined by its CDR3 amino acid sequence together with its V-gene family, and reads without a unique V-gene family were excluded. In a later analysis, 500 to 650 highly shared, low-generation-probability nucleotide sequences were removed to address suspected cross-contamination and a sequencing artifact. In a later analysis, a clonal expansion index was calculated for each public chain from normalized within-repertoire ranks of inferred template counts. Generation probabilities in a later analysis came from a VDJ recombination model fitted to out-of-frame rearrangements, and those results were checked against IGoR. In a later analysis, hypergeometric tests were used to score TCR-TCR, TCR-HLA and TCR-CMV co-occurrence, with a repertoire-size bias correction applied to TCR pairs. To estimate false discovery rates, a later analysis permuted the HLA or CMV assignments 20 times. In a later analysis, co-occurring TCRs were grouped using DBSCAN, with TCRdist sequence similarity added in when clustering inside HLA-allele-positive subsets. Repertoires with fewer than 30,000 or more than 120,000 public chains were left out of co-occurrence clustering, as were four to six repertoires with anomalous nucleotide sharing. Entries here come from immuneACCESS through TCRdb and include only in-frame sequences with V and J called. Some clones fail to appear in such tables; in the studies checked, an unresolved V gene covers under half of the shortfall, and the cause of the remainder is unknown. The V and J calls and clone size come from that table; D and trimming were worked out from the DNA. The sample table lists around 130,000 clones, 79% of them with a count of one. Roughly 2% of the sample goes to the ten largest clones.

This receptor was taken from a man between 18 and 29 years old in good health and CMV-seronegative. The sequenced material came from PBMCs.

The DNA sequence is given as TGTGCCAGCAGCTTAATCGGAAGGGGGAACACTGAAGCTTTCTTT. Protein translation: CASSLIGRGNTEAFF. The rearrangement joined TRBV7-8 to TRBJ1-1; possibly the D gene is TRBD1, per 5 matching bases. Per the germline V gene, SGHVS is the CDR1 and FQNEAQ is the CDR2. The CDR3 spans 15 residues, from the cysteine through the phenylalanine. Solely the CDR3 DNA is kept, with 45 bases framed from the first base. V loses 2 bases of germline sequence and J loses 1 base, and the interval between the two ends is 11 bases.